This T cell receptor (beta chain) was profiled in a study of T cell responses to AZD1222 COVID-19 vaccine. Trimming left V 4 bases short and J 10 bases short, with 14 bases between. Germline values: CDR1 LGHNA, CDR2 YSLEER. The CDR3 contains 13 residues. Study results and caveats: Samples come after the peak T cell response, not at day 14. It was only 6 or 7 AZD1222 recipients who were seropositive at baseline. Spike-specific TCR breadth rose after two AZD1222 doses, and depth rose as well.

As to this clone: Its cognate antigen is unknown.

Produced via immunoSEQ multiplex PCR; TCRdb's table is partial and in-frame only. The profile covers more than 140,000 clones, with about 93% appearing a single time and 5% taken by the ten largest. The specimen comprised peripheral blood, sampled on day 0 of AZD1222 vaccination. This TCR derives from an adult in good health. The chain has TRBV4-3 and TRBJ2-1, with D possibly matching TRBD2 (6 bases). The CDR3 here is CASSRATSSEQFF. In DNA, the CDR3 is TGCGCCAGCAGCCGGGCTACTAGCTCGGAGCAGTTCTTC.